This T cell receptor (beta chain) appears in the sequencing data of a study of metastatic and nonmetastatic thyroid tumors. There were no patients who had received any treatment before thyroid surgery. This clone was found many times. As yet, its antigen is unknown. Findings and limits, study-wide: Within blood and tumor, benign nodules reportedly had significantly lower TCR beta diversity than malignant thyroid tumors did.

In the source study's methods: CDR3 was compared across clinicopathological groups, and the resulting differences were used to build a distant-metastasis classifier for papillary thyroid cancer. TCRdb reprocessed the PCR reads via MiXCR. TCRdb, not the original authors, processed these V and J calls. The table lists 13,000 to 15,000 clones, about 27% of them singletons. The CDR3 runs 15 residues. Germline CDR1 reads SGHDN; CDR2 reads FVKESK. V was pared by 4 bases and J by 2 bases, with 13 bases between. The origin of this receptor is a female donor with papillary thyroid cancer or a benign thyroid nodule (not recorded which). Some clones in this sample may be carry-over from other donors' samples. The rearrangement links TRBV14 to TRBJ2-3, with D maybe TRBD2 (5 bases). The sample comprised blood. CDR3 protein: CASSLRTGNTDTQYF. CDR3 in DNA: TGTGCCAGCAGCCTTCGGACTGGAAACACAGATACGCAGTATTTT.